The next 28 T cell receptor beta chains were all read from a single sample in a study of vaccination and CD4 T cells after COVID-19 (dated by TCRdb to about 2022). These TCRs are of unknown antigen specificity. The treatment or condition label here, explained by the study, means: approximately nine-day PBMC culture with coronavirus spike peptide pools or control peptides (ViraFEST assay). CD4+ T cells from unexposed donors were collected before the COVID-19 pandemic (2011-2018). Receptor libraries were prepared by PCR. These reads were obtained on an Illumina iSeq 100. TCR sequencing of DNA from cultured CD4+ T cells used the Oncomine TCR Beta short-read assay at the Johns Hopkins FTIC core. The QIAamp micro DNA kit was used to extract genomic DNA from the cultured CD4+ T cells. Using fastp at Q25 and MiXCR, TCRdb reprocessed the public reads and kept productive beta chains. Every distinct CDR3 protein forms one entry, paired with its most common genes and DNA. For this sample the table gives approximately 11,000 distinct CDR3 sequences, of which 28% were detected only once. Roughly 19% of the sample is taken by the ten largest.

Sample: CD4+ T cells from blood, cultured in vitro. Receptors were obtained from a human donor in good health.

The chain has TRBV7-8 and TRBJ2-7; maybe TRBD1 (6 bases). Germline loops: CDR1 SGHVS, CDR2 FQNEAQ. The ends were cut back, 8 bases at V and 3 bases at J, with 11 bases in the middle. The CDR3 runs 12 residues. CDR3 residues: CASSGQFYEQYF. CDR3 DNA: TGTGCCAGCTCCGGACAGTTCTACGAGCAGTACTTC.

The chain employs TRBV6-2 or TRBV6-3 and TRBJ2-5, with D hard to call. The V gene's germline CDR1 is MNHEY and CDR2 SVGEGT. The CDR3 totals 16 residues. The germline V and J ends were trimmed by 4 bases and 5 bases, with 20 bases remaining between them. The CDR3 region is CASSWEGSRAFETQYF. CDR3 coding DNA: TGTGCCAGCAGTTGGGAAGGATCGCGTGCGTTCGAGACCCAGTACTTC.

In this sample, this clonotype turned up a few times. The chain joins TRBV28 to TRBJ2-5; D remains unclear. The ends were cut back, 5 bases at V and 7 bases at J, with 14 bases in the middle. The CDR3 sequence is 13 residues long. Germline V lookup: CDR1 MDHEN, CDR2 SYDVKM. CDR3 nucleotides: TGTGCCAGCAGTCGAGGCCCCCAGTGGACCCAGTACTTC. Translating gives CASSRGPQWTQYF.

The CDR3 protein is CSASLSSGNTIYF. As DNA, the CDR3 is TGCAGTGCTAGTTTAAGTTCAGGAAACACCATATATTTT. The gene calls are TRBV20-1 and TRBJ1-3; D uncertain. Between the trimmed V and J ends, which lost 3 bases and 4 bases, there was a span of 10 bases. This CDR3 has 13 residues. CDR1 DFQATT and CDR2 SNEGSKA come from the germline V gene (reference sequence).

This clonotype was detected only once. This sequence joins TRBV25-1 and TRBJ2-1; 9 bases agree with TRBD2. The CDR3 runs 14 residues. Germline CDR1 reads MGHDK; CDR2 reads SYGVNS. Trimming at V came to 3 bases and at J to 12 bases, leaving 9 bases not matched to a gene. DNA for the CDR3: TGTGCCAGCAGTGATGCGGGAGGGCGGGGCCGGCAGTTCTTC. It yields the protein CASSDAGGRGRQFF.

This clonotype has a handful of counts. The CDR3 is CASSLRVHPYEQYF. The DNA for the CDR3 is TGTGCCAGCAGCTTAAGGGTCCATCCATACGAGCAGTACTTC. The chain has TRBV11-1 and TRBJ2-7; D is unresolved. Germline V CDR1 and CDR2: SGHAT, FQDESV (reference sequence). The ends were cut back, 2 bases at V and 4 bases at J, with 12 bases in the middle. The CDR3 length is 14 residues.

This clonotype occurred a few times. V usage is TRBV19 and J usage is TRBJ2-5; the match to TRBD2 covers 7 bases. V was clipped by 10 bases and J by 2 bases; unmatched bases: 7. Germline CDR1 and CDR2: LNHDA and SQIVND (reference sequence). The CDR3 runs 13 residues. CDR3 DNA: TGTGCCACCAGAAGCGGGACGCAAGAGACCCAGTACTTC. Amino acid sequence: CATRSGTQETQYF.

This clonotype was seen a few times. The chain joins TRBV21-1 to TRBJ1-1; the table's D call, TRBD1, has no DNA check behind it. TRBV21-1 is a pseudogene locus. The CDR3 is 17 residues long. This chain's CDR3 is CASSTPRPGGVDTEAFF. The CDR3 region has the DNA TGTGCCAGCAGCACGCCAAGGCCTGGGGGAGTGGACACTGAAGCTTTCTTT.

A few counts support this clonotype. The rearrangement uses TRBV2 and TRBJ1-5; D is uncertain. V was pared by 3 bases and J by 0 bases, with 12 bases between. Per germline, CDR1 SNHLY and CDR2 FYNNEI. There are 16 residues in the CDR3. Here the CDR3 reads CASSDTVSNSNQPQHF. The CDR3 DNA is TGTGCCAGCAGTGATACAGTCTCAAATAGCAATCAGCCCCAGCATTTT. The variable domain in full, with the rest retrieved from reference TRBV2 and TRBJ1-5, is EPEVTQTPSHQVTQMGQEVILRCVPISNHLYFYWYRQILGQKVEFLVSFYNNEISEKSEIFDDQFSVERPDGSNFTLKIRSTKLEDSAMYFCASSDTVSNSNQPQHFGDGTRLSIL.

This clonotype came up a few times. The CDR3 loop is CASSPERERNEQFF. CDR3 sequence (DNA): TGTGCCAGCTCACCGGAACGGGAGAGGAATGAGCAGTTCTTC. The V call is TRBV18, the J call TRBJ2-1, with D possibly being TRBD2 (6 bases). CDR1 is KGHSH and CDR2 is LQKENI in the germline V gene. The CDR3 is 14 residues long. Trimming left V 3 bases short and J 7 bases short, with 13 bases between.

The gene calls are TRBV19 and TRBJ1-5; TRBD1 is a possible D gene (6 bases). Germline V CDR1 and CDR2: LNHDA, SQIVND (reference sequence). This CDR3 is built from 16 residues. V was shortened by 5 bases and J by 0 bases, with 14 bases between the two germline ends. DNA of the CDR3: TGTGCCAGTAGTCTCCCGGACAGAGCTAGCAATCAGCCCCAGCATTTT. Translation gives CASSLPDRASNQPQHF. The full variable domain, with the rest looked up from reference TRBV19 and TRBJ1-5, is DGGITQSPKYLFRKEGQNVTLSCEQNLNHDAMYWYRQDPGQGLRLIYYSQIVNDFQKGDIAEGYSVSREKKESFPLTVTSAQKNPTAFYLCASSLPDRASNQPQHFGDGTRLSIL.

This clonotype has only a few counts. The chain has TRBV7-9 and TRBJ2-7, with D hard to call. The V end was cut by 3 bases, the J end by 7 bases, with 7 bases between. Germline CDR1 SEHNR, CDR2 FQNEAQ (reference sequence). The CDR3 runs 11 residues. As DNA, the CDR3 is TGTGCCAGCAGCTTGGACCAGGAGCAGTACTTC. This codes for CASSLDQEQYF.

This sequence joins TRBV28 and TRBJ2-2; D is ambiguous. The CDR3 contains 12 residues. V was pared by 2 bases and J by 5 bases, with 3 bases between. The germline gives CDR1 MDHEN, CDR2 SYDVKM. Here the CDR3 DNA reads TGTGCCAGCAGTTTAACTACCGGGGAGCTGTTTTTT. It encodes CASSLTTGELFF.

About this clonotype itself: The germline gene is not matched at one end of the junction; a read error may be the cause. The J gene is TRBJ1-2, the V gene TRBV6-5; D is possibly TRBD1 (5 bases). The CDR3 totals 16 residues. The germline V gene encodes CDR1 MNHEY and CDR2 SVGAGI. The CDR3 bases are TGTGCCGGCAGTTACTCCATCCGGGACCCAAACTATGGCTACACCTTC. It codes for CAGSYSIRDPNYGYTF.

The CDR3 DNA is TGTGCCAGCAGGATCGGACAGGGAGGCTACGAGCAGTACTTC. It yields the protein CASRIGQGGYEQYF. The chain carries TRBV2 and TRBJ2-7; 8 bases line up with TRBD1. Germline CDR1 and CDR2: SNHLY and FYNNEI. The CDR3 has 14 residues. V lost 6 bases to trimming and J lost 3 bases; unmatched junction nucleotides: 7.

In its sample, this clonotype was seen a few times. The CDR3 sequence: CASSPGQGGDTEAFF. The DNA for the CDR3 is TGTGCCAGCAGCCCGGGACAGGGTGGGGACACTGAAGCTTTCTTT. The chain carries TRBV7-9 and TRBJ1-1, with 9 bases identical to TRBD1. J gave up 3 bases and V 5 bases, and 7 bases lay outside the gene matches. Germline V gene data show CDR1 as SEHNR and CDR2 as FQNEAQ (reference sequence). The CDR3 is made up of 15 amino acids. Drawing the rest from reference TRBV7-9 and TRBJ1-1, the complete variable domain is DTGVSQNPRHKITKRGQNVTFRCDPISEHNRLYWYRQTLGQGPEFLTYFQNEAQLEKSRLLSDRFSAERPKGSFSTLEIQRTEQGDSAMYLCASSPGQGGDTEAFFGQGTRLTVV.

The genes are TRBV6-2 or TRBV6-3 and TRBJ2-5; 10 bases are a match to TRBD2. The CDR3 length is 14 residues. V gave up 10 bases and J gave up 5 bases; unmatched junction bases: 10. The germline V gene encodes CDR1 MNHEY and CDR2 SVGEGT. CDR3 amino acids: CATQPGLARETQYF. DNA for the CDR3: TGTGCCACTCAACCGGGACTAGCGCGGGAGACCCAGTACTTC.

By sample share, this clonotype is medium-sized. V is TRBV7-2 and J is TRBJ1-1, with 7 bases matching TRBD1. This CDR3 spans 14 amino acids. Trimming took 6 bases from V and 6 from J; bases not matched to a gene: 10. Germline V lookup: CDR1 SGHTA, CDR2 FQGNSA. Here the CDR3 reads CASRPMQGVAEAFF. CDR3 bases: TGTGCCAGCAGACCTATGCAGGGGGTCGCTGAAGCTTTCTTT.

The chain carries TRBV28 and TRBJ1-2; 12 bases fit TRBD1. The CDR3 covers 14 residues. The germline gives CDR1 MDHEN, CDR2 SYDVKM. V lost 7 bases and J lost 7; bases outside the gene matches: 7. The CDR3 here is CASTTGTGGFGYTF. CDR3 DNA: TGTGCCAGCACCACCGGGACAGGGGGCTTTGGCTACACCTTC.

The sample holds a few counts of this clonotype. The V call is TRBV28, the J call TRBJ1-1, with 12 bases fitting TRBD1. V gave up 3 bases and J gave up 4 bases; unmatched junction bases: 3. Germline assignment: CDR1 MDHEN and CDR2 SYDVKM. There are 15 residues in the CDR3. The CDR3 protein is CASSFWGQGATEAFF. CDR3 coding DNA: TGTGCCAGCAGTTTTTGGGGACAGGGGGCCACTGAAGCTTTCTTT.

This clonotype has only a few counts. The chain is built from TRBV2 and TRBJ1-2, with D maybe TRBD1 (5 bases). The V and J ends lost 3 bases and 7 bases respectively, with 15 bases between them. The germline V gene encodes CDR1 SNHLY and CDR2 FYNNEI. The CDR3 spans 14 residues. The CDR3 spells CASSEIRDGGGYTF. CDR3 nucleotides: TGTGCCAGCAGTGAGATCCGGGACGGAGGTGGCTACACCTTC.

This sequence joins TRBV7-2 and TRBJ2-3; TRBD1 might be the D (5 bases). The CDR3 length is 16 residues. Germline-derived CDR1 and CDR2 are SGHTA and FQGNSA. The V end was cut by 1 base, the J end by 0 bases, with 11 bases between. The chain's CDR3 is CASSLGRTHSTDTQYF. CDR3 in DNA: TGTGCCAGCAGCTTAGGTCGGACACATAGCACAGATACGCAGTATTTT.

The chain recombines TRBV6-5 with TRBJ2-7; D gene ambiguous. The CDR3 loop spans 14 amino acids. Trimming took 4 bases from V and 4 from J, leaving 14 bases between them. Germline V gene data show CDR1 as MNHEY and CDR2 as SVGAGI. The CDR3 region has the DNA TGTGCCAGCAGTTTGTACTTCTCTGGTTACGAGCAGTACTTC. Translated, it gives CASSLYFSGYEQYF.

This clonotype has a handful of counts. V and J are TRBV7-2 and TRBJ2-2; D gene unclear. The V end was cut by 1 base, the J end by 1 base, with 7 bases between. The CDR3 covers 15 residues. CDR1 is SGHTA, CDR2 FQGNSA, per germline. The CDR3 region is CASSLVNRNTGELFF. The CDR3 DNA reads TGTGCCAGCAGCTTAGTTAACAGGAACACCGGGGAGCTGTTTTTT.

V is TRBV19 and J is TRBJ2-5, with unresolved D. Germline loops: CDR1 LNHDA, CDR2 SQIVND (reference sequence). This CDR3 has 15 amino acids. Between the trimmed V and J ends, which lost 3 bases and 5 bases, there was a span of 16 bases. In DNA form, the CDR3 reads TGTGCCAGTAGTATGGTAGTAGCTGGACCGGAGACCCAGTACTTC. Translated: CASSMVVAGPETQYF. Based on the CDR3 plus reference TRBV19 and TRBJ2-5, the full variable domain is DGGITQSPKYLFRKEGQNVTLSCEQNLNHDAMYWYRQDPGQGLRLIYYSQIVNDFQKGDIAEGYSVSREKKESFPLTVTSAQKNPTAFYLCASSMVVAGPETQYFGPGTRLLVL.

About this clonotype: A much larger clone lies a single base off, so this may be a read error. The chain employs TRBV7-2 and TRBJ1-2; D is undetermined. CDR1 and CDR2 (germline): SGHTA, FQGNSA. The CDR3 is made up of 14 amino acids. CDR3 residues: CAGSLGLGYYGYTF. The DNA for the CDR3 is TGTGCCGGCAGCCTGGGCCTTGGGTACTATGGCTACACCTTC.

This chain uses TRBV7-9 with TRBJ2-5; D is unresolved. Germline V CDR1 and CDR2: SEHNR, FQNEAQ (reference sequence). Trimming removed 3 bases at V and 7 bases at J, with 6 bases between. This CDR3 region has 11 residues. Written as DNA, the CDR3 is TGTGCCAGCAGCTTTTCGAGGACCCAGTACTTC. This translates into CASSFSRTQYF.

In DNA, the CDR3 is TGTGCCAGTAGTCCCGGGAGCAATAGAGATACGCAGTATTTT. It translates to CASSPGSNRDTQYF. This rearrangement joins TRBV19 to TRBJ2-3, with D perhaps TRBD2 (6 bases). CDR3 length: 14 residues. Germline values: CDR1 LNHDA, CDR2 SQIVND (reference sequence). V was trimmed by 5 bases and J by 5 bases, leaving 14 bases between them.